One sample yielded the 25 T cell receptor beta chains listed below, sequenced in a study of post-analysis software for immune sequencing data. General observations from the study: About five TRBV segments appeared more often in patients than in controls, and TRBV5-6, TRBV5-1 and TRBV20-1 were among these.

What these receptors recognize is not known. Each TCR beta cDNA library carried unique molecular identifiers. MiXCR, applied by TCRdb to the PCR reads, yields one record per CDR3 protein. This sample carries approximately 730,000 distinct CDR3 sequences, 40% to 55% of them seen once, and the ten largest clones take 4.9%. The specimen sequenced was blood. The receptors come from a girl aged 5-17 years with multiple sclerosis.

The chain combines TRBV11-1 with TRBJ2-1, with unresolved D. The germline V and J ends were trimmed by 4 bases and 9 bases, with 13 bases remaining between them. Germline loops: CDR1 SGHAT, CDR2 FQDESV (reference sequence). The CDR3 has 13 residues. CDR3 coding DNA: TGTGCCAGCAGCTGGGCCCAGGATTTTGAGCAGTTCTTC. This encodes CASSWAQDFEQFF.

For the CDR3, the DNA is TGCGCCAGCAGCCAAGACCTAGCGGGAGACTACGAGCAGTACTTC. It translates to CASSQDLAGDYEQYF. This sequence joins TRBV4-3 and TRBJ2-7, with TRBD2 matching 10 bases. This CDR3 has 15 amino acids. Trimming cost V 0 bases and J 3 bases; bases outside gene matches: 2. CDR1 is LGHNA, CDR2 YSLEER, per germline.

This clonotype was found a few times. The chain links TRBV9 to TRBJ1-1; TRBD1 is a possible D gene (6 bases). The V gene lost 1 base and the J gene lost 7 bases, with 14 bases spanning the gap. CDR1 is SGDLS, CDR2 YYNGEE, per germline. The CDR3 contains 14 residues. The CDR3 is CASSVSRGRFEAFF. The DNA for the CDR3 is TGTGCCAGCAGCGTAAGCAGGGGCCGATTTGAAGCTTTCTTT.

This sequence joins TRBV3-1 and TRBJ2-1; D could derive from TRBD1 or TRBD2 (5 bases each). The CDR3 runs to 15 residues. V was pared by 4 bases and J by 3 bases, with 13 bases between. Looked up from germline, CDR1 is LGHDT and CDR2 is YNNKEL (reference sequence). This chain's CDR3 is CASSPRGVLYNEQFF. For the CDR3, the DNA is TGTGCCAGCAGCCCGAGAGGGGTACTCTACAATGAGCAGTTCTTC.

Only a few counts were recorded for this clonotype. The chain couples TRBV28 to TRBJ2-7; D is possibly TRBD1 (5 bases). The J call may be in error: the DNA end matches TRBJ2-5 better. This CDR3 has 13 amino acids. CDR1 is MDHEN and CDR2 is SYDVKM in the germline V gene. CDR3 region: CASGSAGLETQYF. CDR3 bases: TGTGCCAGCGGTTCCGCAGGGCTGGAGACCCAGTACTTC.

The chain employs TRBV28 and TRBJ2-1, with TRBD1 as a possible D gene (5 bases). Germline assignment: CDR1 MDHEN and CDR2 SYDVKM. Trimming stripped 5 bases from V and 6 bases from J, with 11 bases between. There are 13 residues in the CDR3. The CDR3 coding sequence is TGTGCCAGCAGTCCCCAGGGTAGCAATGAGCAGTTCTTC. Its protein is CASSPQGSNEQFF.

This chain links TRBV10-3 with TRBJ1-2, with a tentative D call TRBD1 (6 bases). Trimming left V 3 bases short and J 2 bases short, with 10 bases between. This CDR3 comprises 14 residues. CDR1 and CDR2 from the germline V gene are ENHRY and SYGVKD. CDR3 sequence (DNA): TGTGCCATCAGTGAATATCAGGGGAACTATGGCTACACCTTC. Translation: CAISEYQGNYGYTF.

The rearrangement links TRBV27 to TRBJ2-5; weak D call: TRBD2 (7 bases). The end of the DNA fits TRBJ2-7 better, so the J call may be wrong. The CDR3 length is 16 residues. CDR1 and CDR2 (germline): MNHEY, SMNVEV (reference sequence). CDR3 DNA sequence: TGTGCCAGCAGTTTATCGAGGGGGGAGGGCCGGTACGAGCAGTACTTC. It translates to CASSLSRGEGRYEQYF.

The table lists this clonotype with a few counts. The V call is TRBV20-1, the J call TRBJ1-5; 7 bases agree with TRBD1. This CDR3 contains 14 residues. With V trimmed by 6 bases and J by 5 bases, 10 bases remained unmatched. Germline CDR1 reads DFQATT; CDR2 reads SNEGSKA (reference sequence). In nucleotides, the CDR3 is TGCAGTGCCAGAAGACAGGGTTCTTATCAGCCCCAGCATTTT. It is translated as CSARRQGSYQPQHF.

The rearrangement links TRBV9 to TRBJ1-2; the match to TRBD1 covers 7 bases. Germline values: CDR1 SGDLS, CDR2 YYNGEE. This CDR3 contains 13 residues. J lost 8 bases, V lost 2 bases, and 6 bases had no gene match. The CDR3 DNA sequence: TGTGCCAGCAGCGTTGAGGGGGCGAGGGGCTACACCTTC. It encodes CASSVEGARGYTF.

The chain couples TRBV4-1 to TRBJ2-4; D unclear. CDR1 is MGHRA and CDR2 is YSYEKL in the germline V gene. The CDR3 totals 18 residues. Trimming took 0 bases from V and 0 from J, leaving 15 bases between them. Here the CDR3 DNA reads TGCGCCAGCAGCCAAGATCCGGAAAGAACTCTAGCCAAAAACATTCAGTACTTC. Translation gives CASSQDPERTLAKNIQYF.

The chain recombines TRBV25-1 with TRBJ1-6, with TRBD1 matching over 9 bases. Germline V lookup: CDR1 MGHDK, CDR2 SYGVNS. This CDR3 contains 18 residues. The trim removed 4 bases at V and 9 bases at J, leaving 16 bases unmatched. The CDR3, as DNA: TGTGCCAGCAGTGGACCGGGACAGGGAGACCCCTTTCGTTCACCCCTCCACTTT. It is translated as CASSGPGQGDPFRSPLHF.

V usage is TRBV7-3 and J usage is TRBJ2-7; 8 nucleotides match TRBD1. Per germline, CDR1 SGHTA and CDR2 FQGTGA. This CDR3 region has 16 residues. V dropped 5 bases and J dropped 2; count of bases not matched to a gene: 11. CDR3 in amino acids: CASSPDGTGNPYEQYF. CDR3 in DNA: TGTGCCAGCAGCCCCGATGGGACAGGAAACCCCTACGAGCAGTACTTC.

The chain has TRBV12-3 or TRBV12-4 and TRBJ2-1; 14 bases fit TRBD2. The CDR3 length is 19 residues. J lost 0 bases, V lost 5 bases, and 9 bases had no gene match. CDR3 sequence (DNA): TGTGCCAGCAGTCTCGGACTAGCGGGAGGCATGAGCTCCTACAATGAGCAGTTCTTC. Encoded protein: CASSLGLAGGMSSYNEQFF.

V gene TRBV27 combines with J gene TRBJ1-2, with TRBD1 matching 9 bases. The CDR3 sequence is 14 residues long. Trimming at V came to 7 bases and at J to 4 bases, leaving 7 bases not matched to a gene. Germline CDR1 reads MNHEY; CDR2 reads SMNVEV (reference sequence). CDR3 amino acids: CASTTGTGSYGYTF. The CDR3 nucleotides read TGTGCCAGCACCACCGGGACAGGGAGCTATGGCTACACCTTC.

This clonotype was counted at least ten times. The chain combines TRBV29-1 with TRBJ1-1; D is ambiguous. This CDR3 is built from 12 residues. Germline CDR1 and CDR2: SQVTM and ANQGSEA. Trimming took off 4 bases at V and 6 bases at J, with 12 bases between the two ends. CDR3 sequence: CSVVLETSEAFF. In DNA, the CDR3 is TGCAGCGTTGTTTTAGAGACCTCTGAAGCTTTCTTT.

The CDR3 DNA sequence: TGTGCCAGCAGGGGGGACCGACCCTACACTGAAGCTTTCTTT. It yields the protein CASRGDRPYTEAFF. The chain is built from TRBV28 and TRBJ1-1; the D gene is possibly TRBD1 (5 bases). This CDR3 comprises 14 residues. Germline V gives CDR1 MDHEN, CDR2 SYDVKM. Trimming removed 6 bases at V and 3 bases at J, with 14 bases between.

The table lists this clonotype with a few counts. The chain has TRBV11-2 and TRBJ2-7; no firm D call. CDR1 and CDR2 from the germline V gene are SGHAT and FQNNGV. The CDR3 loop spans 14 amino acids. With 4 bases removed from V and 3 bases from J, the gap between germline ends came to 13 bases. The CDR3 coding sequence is TGTGCCAGCAGCTCCCAGACATCTGGCTACGAGCAGTACTTC. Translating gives CASSSQTSGYEQYF.

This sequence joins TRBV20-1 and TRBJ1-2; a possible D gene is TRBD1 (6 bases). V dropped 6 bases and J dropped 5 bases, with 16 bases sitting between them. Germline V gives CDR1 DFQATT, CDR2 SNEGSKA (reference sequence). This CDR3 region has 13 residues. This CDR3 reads CSAMFGQIYGYTF. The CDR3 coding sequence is TGCAGTGCGATGTTCGGACAGATATATGGCTACACCTTC.

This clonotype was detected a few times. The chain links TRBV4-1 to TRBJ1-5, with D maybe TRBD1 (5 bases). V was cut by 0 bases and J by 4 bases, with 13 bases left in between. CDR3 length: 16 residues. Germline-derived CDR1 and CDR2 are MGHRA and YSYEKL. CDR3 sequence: CASSQERGAWNQPQHF. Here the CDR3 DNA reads TGCGCCAGCAGCCAAGAACGAGGGGCCTGGAATCAGCCCCAGCATTTT.

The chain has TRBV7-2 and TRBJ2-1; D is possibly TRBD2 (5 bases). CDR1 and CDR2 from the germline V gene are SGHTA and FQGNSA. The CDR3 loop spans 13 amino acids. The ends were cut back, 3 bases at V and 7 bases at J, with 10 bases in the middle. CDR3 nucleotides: TGTGCCAGCAGCTTTCTAGCCCCGAATGAGCAGTTCTTC. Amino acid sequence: CASSFLAPNEQFF.

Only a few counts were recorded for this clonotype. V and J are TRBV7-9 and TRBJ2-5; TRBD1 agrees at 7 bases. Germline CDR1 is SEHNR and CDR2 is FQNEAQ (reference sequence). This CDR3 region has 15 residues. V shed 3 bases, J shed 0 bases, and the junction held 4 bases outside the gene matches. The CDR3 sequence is CASSFPDRYQETQYF. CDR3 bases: TGTGCCAGCAGCTTCCCGGACAGGTACCAAGAGACCCAGTACTTC. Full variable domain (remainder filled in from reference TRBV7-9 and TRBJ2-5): DTGVSQNPRHKITKRGQNVTFRCDPISEHNRLYWYRQTLGQGPEFLTYFQNEAQLEKSRLLSDRFSAERPKGSFSTLEIQRTEQGDSAMYLCASSFPDRYQETQYFGPGTRLLVL.

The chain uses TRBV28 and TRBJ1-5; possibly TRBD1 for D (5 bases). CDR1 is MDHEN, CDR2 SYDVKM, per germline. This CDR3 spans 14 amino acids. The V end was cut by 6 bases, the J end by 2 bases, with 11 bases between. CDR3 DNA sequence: TGTGCCAGCAGGGGGACCGCTCGCAATCAGCCCCAGCATTTT. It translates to CASRGTARNQPQHF.

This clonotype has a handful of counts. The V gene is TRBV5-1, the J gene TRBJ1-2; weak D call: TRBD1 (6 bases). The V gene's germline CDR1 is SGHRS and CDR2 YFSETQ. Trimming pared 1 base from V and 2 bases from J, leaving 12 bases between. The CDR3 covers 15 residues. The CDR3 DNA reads TGCGCCAGCAGCTTGATTCCGGGGGCGAACTATGGCTACACCTTC. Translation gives CASSLIPGANYGYTF.

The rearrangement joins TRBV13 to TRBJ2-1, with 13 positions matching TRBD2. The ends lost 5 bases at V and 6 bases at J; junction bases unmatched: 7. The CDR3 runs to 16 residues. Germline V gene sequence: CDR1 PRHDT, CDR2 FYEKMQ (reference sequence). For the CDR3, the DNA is TGTGCCAGCAGCCCGGTAACTAGCGGGAGGGCCAATGAGCAGTTCTTC. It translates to CASSPVTSGRANEQFF.